These 2 T cell receptor beta chains share one sample of origin, sequenced in a study of blood T cell repertoires in COVID-19. The protocol was immunoSEQ multiplex PCR, while the TCRdb copy is restricted to in-frame clones and leaves out a portion. The sample has 79,000 or so clones, roughly 85% seen once. The sequenced material came from peripheral blood. The receptors here all came from a man in his 60s with COVID-19, enrolled during active disease.

V gene TRBV5-4 combines with J gene TRBJ1-3; 9 bases map to TRBD1. Losses at the gene ends were 4 bases for V and 1 base for J; bases not matched to a gene: 3. The CDR3 has 15 residues. In germline, CDR1 is SGHNT, CDR2 YYREEE (reference sequence). The CDR3: CASSVDRGSGNTIYF. The CDR3 DNA reads as TGTGCCAGCAGCGTGGACAGGGGATCTGGAAACACCATATATTTT.

This clone showed up many times. This chain uses TRBV9 with TRBJ1-1, with D perhaps matching TRBD1 (5 bases). Between the trimmed V and J ends, which lost 3 bases and 4 bases, there was a span of 16 bases. CDR1 is SGDLS, CDR2 YYNGEE, per germline. This CDR3 spans 15 amino acids. The chain's CDR3 is CASSAGGRSRTEAFF. Here the CDR3 DNA reads TGTGCCAGCAGCGCGGGGGGACGATCACGCACTGAAGCTTTCTTT.